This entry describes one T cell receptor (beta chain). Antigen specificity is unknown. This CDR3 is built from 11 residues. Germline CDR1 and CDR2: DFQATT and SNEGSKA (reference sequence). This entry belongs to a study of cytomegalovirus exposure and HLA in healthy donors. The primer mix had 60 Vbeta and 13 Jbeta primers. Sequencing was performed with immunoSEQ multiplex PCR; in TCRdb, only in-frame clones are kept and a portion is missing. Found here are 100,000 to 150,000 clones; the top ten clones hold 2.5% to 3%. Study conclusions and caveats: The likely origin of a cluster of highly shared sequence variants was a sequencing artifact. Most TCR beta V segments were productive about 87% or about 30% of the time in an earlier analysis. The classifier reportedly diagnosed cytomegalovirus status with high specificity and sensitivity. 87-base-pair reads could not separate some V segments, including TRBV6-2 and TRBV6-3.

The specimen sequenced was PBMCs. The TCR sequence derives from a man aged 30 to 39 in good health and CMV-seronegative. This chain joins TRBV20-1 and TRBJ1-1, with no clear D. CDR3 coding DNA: TGCAGCGGTAGCGCCGACACTGAAGCTTTCTTT. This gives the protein CSGSADTEAFF.